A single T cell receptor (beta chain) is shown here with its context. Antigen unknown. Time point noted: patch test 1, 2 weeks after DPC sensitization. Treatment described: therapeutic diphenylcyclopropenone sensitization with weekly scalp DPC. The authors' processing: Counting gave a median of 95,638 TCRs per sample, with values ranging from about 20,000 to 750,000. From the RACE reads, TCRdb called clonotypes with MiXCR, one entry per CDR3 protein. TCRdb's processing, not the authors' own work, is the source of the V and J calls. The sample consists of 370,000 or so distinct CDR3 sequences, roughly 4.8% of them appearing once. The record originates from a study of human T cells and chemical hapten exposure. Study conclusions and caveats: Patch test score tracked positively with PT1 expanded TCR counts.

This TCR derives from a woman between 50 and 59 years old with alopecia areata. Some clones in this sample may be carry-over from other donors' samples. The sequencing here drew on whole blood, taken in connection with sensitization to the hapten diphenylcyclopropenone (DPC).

CDR3 loop: CASSETVQKNDYGYTF. In nucleotides, the CDR3 is TGTGCCAGCAGTGAAACGGTACAGAAGAATGACTATGGCTACACCTTC. The chain links TRBV6-1 to TRBJ1-2, with no clear D. V was pared by 2 bases and J by 3 bases, with 16 bases between. The CDR3 extends over 16 amino acids. In germline, CDR1 is MNHNS, CDR2 SASEGT.